This is a list of T cell receptor beta chains from one sample in a study of T cells in Graves' hyperthyroidism and ophthalmopathy. MiXCR, run by TCRdb on the multiplex PCR reads, gives a single entry per CDR3 protein. In the table there are more than 600,000 distinct CDR3 sequences, around 15% of which are singletons. Sample: blood. The receptor set was obtained from a man younger than 30 with Graves' hyperthyroidism. The CDR3 runs from the conserved cysteine through the conserved F or W. The order of the fields is CDR3 length, V gene, D gene, J gene, clone size, CDR3 protein, CDR3 DNA. The D gene is left open where the match is weak. Size is omitted from some rows. Given values are once, few, many or a class for expanded clones.

>15|TRBV2|-|TRBJ2-6|many
CASSEWTTGANVLTF
TGTGCCAGCAGTGAATGGACAACTGGGGCCAACGTCCTGACTTTC
>19|TRBV7-3|TRBD2|TRBJ2-3|few
CASSSPAGAGGSSTDTQYF
TGTGCCAGCAGCTCCCCAGCGGGAGCGGGGGGATCTAGCACAGATACGCAGTATTTT
>19|TRBV6-2/TRBV6-3|TRBD2|TRBJ2-4|many
CASSHTGHLADLAKNIQYF
TGTGCCAGCAGTCACACCGGGCACCTAGCGGACCTAGCCAAAAACATTCAGTACTTC
>15|TRBV4-1|TRBD2|TRBJ2-1|few
CASSLLAGEANEQFF
TGCGCCAGCAGCCTTCTAGCGGGAGAAGCGAATGAGCAGTTCTTC
>19|TRBV9|-|TRBJ1-5|-
CASSELYPLARVSNQPQHF
TGTGCCAGCAGCGAATTATATCCCCTCGCGCGGGTCAGCAATCAGCCCCAGCATTTT
>15|TRBV20-1|TRBD2|TRBJ2-3|few
CSAPTLAGGPNTQYF
TGCAGTGCTCCGACCCTAGCGGGAGGGCCGAATACGCAGTATTTT
>15|TRBV7-2|TRBD1|TRBJ2-7|many
CASSSAGTGAYEQYF
TGTGCCAGCAGCTCCGCCGGGACAGGAGCCTACGAGCAGTACTTC
>15|TRBV6-4|-|TRBJ1-1|few
CASGPPGTEDTEAFF
TGTGCCAGCGGCCCGCCCGGGACGGAAGACACTGAAGCTTTCTTT
>15|TRBV6-5|-|TRBJ2-7|many
CASSYSKTAVYEQYF
TGTGCCAGCAGTTACTCGAAGACAGCAGTCTACGAGCAGTACTTC
>17|TRBV18|TRBD1|TRBJ1-2|-
CASSPPGQRTFNYGYTF
TGTGCCAGCTCACCACCGGGACAGCGTACCTTTAACTATGGCTACACCTTC
>18|TRBV7-3|TRBD2|TRBJ2-3|few
CASSLTGTSGRADNTQYF
TGTGCCAGCAGCTTAACCGGGACTAGCGGGAGGGCCGATAATACGCAGTATTTT
>15|TRBV12-3/TRBV12-4|-|TRBJ1-5|many
CASSLRRERYQPQHF
TGTGCCAGCAGTTTGCGAAGGGAGAGGTATCAGCCCCAGCATTTT
>15|TRBV9|-|TRBJ2-3|-
CASSVGGESTDTQYF
TGTGCCAGCAGCGTAGGCGGGGAAAGCACAGATACGCAGTATTTT
>12|TRBV30|-|TRBJ2-2|many
CAWSGGSGELFF
TGTGCCTGGAGTGGAGGATCCGGGGAGCTGTTTTTT
>16|TRBV5-1|TRBD2|TRBJ2-7|many
CASSPALAGEQWEQYF
TGCGCCAGCAGCCCAGCACTAGCGGGAGAACAGTGGGAGCAGTACTTC
>15|TRBV3-1|-|TRBJ2-3|many
CASSQDLTGADTQYF
TGTGCCAGCAGCCAAGATCTCACAGGCGCAGATACGCAGTATTTT
>14|TRBV19|-|TRBJ1-4|-
CASSPQGPSEKLFF
TGTGCCAGTAGTCCACAGGGCCCATCTGAGAAACTGTTTTTT
>14|TRBV5-1|TRBD2|TRBJ2-3|many
CASRLAGVSDTQYF
TGCGCCAGCAGGCTAGCGGGAGTATCTGATACGCAGTATTTT
>15|TRBV9|TRBD1|TRBJ1-5|-
CASAPGRGLWQPQHF
TGTGCCAGCGCTCCGGGCAGGGGGCTTTGGCAGCCCCAGCATTTT
>15|TRBV6-1|TRBD1|TRBJ1-1|few
CASSERQGRHTEAFF
TGTGCCAGCAGTGAGCGACAGGGGCGGCACACTGAAGCTTTCTTT
>17|TRBV2|TRBD2|TRBJ2-2|many
CASSGLAGARNTGELFF
TGTGCCAGCAGTGGACTAGCGGGAGCGCGGAACACCGGGGAGCTGTTTTTT
>19|TRBV6-6|TRBD1|TRBJ1-3|many
CASSYSQAGQQYSGNTIYF
TGTGCCAGCAGTTACTCCCAGGCGGGACAGCAATACTCTGGAAACACCATATATTTT
>16|TRBV24-1|-|TRBJ2-2|few
CATSDLRQGNTGELFF
TGTGCCACCAGTGATTTGAGGCAGGGGAACACCGGGGAGCTGTTTTTT
>16|TRBV18|TRBD1|TRBJ1-4|few
CASSPTLDRAGEKLFF
TGTGCCAGCTCACCCACTCTGGACAGGGCAGGCGAAAAACTGTTTTTT
>15|TRBV7-2|-|TRBJ2-1|many
CASSLGPGSYNEQFF
TGTGCCAGCAGCTTAGGTCCAGGGTCCTACAATGAGCAGTTCTTC
>15|TRBV27|-|TRBJ2-6|-
CASSLIYSGANVLTF
TGTGCCAGCAGTTTAATTTACTCTGGGGCCAACGTCCTGACTTTC
>14|TRBV5-1|-|TRBJ2-7|many
CASSLLGEGYEQYF
TGCGCCAGCAGCTTGCTTGGAGAAGGATACGAGCAGTACTTC